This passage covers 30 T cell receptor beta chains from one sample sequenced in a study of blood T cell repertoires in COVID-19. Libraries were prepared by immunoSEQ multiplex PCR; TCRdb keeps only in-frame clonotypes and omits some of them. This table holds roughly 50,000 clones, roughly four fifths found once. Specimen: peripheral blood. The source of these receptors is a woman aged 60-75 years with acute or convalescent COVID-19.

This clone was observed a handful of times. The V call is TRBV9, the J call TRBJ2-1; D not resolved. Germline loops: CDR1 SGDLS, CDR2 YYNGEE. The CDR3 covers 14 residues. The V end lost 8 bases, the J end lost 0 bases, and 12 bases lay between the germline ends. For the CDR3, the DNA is TGTGCCAGAGACACCGATAGCTCCTACAATGAGCAGTTCTTC. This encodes CARDTDSSYNEQFF.

The chain's CDR3 is CASSPASWGLRTEAFF. The CDR3 DNA follows: TGTGCCAGCAGTCCGGCGAGTTGGGGGCTGAGGACTGAAGCTTTCTTT. This chain uses TRBV28 with TRBJ1-1, with TRBD1 as a possible D gene (6 bases). The length of the CDR3 is 16 residues. Trimming removed 5 bases at V and 5 bases at J, with 21 bases between. Germline V gene sequence: CDR1 MDHEN, CDR2 SYDVKM. The whole variable domain, remainder taken from reference TRBV28 and TRBJ1-1, is DVKVTQSSRYLVKRTGEKVFLECVQDMDHENMFWYRQDPGLGLRLIYFSYDVKMKEKGDIPEGYSVSREKKERFSLILESASTNQTSMYLCASSPASWGLRTEAFFGQGTRLTVV.

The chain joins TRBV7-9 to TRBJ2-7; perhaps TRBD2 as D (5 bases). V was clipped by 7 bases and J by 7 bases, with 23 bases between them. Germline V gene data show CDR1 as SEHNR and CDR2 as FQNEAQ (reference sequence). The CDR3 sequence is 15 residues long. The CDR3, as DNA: TGTGCCAGCACCCCTCTTTATGGCAGGTCGGGGGAGCAGTACTTC. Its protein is CASTPLYGRSGEQYF.

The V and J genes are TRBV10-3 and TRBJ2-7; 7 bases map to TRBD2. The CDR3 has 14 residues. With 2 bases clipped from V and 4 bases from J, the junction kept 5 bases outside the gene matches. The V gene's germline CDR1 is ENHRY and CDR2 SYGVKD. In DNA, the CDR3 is TGTGCCATCAGTGAGGGGGGAGGGGTTTACGAGCAGTACTTC. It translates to CAISEGGGVYEQYF.

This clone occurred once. The CDR3 DNA reads TGTGCCAGCTGGCAAGGGACAGCCCAAGATTCTAACTATGGCTACACCTTC. It codes for CASWQGTAQDSNYGYTF. The rearrangement links TRBV21-1 to TRBJ1-2; TRBD1, the table's D call, lacks a check against the DNA. TRBV21-1 corresponds to a pseudogene. This CDR3 is built from 17 residues.

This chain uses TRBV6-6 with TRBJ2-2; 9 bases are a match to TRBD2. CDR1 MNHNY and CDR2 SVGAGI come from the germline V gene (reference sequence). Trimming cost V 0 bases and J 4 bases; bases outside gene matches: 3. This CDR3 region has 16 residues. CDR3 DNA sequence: TGTGCCAGCAGTTACTCAGGCGGGGGGGCCACCGGGGAGCTGTTTTTT. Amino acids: CASSYSGGGATGELFF.

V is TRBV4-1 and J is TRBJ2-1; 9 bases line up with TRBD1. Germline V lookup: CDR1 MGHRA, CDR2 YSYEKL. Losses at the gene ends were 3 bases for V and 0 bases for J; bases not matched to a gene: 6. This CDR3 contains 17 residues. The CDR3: CASSHLPGQGSYNEQFF. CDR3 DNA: TGCGCCAGCAGCCATCTCCCGGGACAGGGCTCCTACAATGAGCAGTTCTTC.

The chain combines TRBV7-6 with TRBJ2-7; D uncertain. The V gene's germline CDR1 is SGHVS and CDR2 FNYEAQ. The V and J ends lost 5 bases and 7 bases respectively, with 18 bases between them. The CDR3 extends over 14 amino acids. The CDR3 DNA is TGTGCCAGCAGCGCCCTCAGGTCAGGTTCAGAGCAGTACTTC. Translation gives CASSALRSGSEQYF.

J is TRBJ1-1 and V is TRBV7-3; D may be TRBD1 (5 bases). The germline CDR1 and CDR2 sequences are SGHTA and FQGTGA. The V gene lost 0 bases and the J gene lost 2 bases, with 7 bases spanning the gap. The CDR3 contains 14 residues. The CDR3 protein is CASSLTTDNTEAFF. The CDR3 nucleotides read TGTGCCAGCAGCTTAACGACAGATAACACTGAAGCTTTCTTT.

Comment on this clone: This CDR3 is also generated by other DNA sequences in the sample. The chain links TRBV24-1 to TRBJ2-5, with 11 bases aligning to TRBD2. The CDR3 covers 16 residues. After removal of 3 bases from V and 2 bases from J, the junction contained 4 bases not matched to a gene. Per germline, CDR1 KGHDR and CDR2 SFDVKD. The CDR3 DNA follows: TGTGCCACCAGTGATCCTATAGCGGGGGGGCAAGAGACCCAGTACTTC. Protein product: CATSDPIAGGQETQYF.

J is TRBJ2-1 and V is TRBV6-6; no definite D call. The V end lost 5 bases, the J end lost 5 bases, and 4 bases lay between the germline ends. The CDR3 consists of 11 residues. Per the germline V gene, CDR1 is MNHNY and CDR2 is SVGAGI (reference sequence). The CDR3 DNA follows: TGTGCCAGCAGTCACAACAATGAGCAGTTCTTC. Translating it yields CASSHNNEQFF.

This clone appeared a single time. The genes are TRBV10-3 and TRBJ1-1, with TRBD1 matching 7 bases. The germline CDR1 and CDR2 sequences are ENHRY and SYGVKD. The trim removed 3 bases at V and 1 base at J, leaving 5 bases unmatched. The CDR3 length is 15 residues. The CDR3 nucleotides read TGTGCCATCAGTGAAAGGGGACAGACGAACACTGAAGCTTTCTTT. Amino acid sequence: CAISERGQTNTEAFF.

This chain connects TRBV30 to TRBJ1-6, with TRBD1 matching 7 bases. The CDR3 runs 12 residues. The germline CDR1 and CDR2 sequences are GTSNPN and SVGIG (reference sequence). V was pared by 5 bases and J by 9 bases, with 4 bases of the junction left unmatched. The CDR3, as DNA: TGTGCCTGGGGACAGGTCAGTTCACCCCTCCACTTT. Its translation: CAWGQVSSPLHF.

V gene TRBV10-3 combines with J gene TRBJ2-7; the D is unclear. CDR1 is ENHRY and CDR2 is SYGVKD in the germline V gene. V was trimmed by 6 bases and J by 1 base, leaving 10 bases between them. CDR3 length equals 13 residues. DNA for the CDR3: TGTGCCATCAGCCTGACTCCATCCTACGAGCAGTACTTC. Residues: CAISLTPSYEQYF.

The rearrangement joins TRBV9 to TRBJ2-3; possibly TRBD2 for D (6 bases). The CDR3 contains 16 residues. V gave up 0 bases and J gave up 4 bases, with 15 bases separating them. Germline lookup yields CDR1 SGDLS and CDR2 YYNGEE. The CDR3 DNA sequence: TGTGCCAGCAGCGTAGGGTTCGGGAGATCGCCAGATACGCAGTATTTT. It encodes CASSVGFGRSPDTQYF.

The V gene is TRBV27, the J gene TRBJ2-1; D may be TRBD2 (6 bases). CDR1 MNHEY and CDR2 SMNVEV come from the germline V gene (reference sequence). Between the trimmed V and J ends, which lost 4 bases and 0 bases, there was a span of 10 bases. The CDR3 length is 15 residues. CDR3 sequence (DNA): TGTGCCAGCAGTTCAGGCGGGGACTCCTACAATGAGCAGTTCTTC. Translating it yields CASSSGGDSYNEQFF.

CDR3 protein: CASSGRDIQYF. The CDR3 nucleotides read TGTGCCAGCAGTGGGAGGGACATTCAGTACTTC. V and J are TRBV2 and TRBJ2-4, with D perhaps matching TRBD2 (6 bases). This CDR3 comprises 11 residues. Germline V gene lookup returns CDR1 SNHLY and CDR2 FYNNEI. V lost 4 bases to trimming and J lost 8 bases, with 6 bases between them.

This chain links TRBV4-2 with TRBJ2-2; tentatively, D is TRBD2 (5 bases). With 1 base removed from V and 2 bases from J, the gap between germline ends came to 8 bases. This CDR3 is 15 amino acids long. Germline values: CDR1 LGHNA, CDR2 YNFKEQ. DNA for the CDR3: TGTGCCAGCAGCCAAGGTGAGGGAAACACCGGGGAGCTGTTTTTT. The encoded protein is CASSQGEGNTGELFF.

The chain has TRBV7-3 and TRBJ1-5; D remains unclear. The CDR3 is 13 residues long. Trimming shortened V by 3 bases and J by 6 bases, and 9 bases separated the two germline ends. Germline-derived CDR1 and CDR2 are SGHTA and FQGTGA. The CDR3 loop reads CASSLDAGQPQHF. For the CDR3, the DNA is TGTGCCAGCAGCTTGGATGCGGGTCAGCCCCAGCATTTT.

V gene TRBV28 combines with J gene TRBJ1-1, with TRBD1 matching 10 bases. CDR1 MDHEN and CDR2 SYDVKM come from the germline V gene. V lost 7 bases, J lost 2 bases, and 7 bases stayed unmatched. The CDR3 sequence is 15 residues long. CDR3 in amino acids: CASTRQGAGNTEAFF. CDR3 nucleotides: TGTGCCAGCACCCGACAGGGGGCGGGAAACACTGAAGCTTTCTTT.

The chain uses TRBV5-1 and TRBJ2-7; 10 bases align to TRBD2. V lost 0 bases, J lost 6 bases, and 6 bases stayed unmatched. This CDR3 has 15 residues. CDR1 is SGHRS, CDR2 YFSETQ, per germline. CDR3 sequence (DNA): TGCGCCAGCAGCTTGGTGGCTAGCGGGGGCGGCGAGCAGTACTTC. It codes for CASSLVASGGGEQYF. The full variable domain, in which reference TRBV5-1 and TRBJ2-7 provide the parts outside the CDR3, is KAGVTQTPRYLIKTRGQQVTLSCSPISGHRSVSWYQQTPGQGLQFLFEYFSETQRNKGNFPGRFSGRQFSNSRSEMNVSTLELGDSALYLCASSLVASGGGEQYFGPGTRLTVT.

The CDR3 DNA reads TGTGCCAGCAGCTTAGATTCTAGACGGAACTCCTACAATGAGCAGTTCTTC. This codes for CASSLDSRRNSYNEQFF. This chain joins TRBV7-2 and TRBJ2-1, with D hard to call. CDR1 is SGHTA and CDR2 is FQGNSA in the germline V gene. V was trimmed by 1 base and J by 0 bases, leaving 13 bases between them. This CDR3 has 17 residues.

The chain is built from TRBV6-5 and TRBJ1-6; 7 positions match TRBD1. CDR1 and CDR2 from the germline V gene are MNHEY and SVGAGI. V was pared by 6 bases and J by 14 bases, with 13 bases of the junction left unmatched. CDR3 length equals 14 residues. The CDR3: CASSLQGTTSALHF. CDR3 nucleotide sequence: TGTGCCAGCAGCCTACAGGGGACGACGTCGGCCCTCCACTTT.

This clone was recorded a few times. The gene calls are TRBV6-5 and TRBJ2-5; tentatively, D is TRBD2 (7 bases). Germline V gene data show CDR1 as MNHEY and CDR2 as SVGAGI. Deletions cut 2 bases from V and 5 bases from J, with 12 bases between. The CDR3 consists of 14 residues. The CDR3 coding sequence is TGTGCCAGCAGTTACGGCGGGGGCGAGGAGACCCAGTACTTC. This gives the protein CASSYGGGEETQYF.

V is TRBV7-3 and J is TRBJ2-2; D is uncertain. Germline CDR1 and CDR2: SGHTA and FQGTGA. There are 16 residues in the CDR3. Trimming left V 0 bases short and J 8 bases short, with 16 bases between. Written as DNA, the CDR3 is TGTGCCAGCAGCTTAACCGCCCCCTCGGTAGTTGGGGAGCTGTTTTTT. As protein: CASSLTAPSVVGELFF.

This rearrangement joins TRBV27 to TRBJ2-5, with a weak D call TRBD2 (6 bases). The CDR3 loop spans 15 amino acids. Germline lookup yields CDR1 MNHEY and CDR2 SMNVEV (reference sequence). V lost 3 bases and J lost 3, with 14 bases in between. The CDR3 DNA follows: TGTGCCAGCAGTTTCTCAGGGAGGATAAAAGAGACCCAGTACTTC. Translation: CASSFSGRIKETQYF.

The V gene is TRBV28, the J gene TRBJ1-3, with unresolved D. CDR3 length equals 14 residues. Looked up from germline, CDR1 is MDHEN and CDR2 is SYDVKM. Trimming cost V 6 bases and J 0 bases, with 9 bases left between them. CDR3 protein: CASRRLVSGNTIYF. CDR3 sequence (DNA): TGTGCCAGCAGGCGACTGGTCTCTGGAAACACCATATATTTT.

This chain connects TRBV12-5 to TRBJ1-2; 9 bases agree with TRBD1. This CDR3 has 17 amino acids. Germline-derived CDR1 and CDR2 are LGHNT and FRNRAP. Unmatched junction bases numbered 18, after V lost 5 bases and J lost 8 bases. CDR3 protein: CASGPGQGKGMVGGYTF. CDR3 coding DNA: TGTGCTAGTGGTCCGGGACAGGGCAAGGGTATGGTTGGGGGCTACACCTTC.

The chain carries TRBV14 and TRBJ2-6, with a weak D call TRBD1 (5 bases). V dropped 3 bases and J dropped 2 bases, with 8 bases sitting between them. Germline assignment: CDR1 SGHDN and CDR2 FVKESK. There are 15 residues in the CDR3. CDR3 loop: CASSQTVAGANVLTF. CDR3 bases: TGTGCCAGCAGCCAGACAGTTGCTGGGGCCAACGTCCTGACTTTC.

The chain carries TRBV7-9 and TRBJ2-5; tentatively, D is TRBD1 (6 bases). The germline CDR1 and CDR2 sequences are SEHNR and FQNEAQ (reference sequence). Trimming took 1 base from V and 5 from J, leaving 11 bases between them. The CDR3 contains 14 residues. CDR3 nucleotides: TGTGCCAGCAGCTTAGGTGGGGGCGCGGAGACCCAGTACTTC. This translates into CASSLGGGAETQYF.